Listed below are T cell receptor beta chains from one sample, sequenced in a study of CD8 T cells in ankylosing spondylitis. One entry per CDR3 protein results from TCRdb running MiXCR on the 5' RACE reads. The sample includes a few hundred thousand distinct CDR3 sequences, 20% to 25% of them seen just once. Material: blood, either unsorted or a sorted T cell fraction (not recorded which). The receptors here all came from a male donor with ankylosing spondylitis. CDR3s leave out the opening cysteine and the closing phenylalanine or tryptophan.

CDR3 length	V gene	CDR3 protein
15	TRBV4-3	ASSQELGLVGASGQY
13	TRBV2	ASSSTSGIYNEQF
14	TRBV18	ASSPGTGNSNQPQH
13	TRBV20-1	SALSGRSSYNEQF
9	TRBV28	ASRQLYEQY
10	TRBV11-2	ASSPSGRKYT
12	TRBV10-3	AIRDREGQGEQF
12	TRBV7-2	ASSRRTGLETQY
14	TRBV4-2	ASSQARDSTQVTQY
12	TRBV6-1	ASTRGNSYNEQF
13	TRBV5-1	ASSLGAGGYQPQH
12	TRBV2	ASCRDRDSYEQY
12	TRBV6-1	ASTPIPGRQPQH
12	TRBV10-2	ASHTGGLIHEQY
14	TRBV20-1	SARDFGNRRSYEQY